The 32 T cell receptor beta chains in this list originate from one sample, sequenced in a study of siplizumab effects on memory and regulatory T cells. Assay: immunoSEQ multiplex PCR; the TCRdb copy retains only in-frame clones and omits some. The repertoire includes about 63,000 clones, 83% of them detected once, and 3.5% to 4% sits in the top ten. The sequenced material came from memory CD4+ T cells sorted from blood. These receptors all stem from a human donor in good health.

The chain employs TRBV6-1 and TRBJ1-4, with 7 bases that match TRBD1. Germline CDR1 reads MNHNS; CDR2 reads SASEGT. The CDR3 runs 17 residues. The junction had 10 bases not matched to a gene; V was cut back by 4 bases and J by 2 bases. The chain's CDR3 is CASSASAGGFTNEKLFF. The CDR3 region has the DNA TGTGCCAGCAGTGCTTCCGCAGGGGGTTTCACTAATGAAAAACTGTTTTTT.

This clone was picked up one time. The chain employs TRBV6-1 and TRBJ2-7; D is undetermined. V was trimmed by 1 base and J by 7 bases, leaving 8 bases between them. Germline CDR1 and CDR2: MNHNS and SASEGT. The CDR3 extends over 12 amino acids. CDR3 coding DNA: TGTGCCAGCAGTGAAGACTTTCGGGAGCAGTACTTC. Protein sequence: CASSEDFREQYF.

CDR3 amino acids: CAYNLRGGNEKLFF. The CDR3 nucleotides are TGTGCCTATAACCTTCGAGGGGGGAATGAAAAACTGTTTTTT. J is TRBJ1-4 and V is TRBV30; D possibly corresponds to TRBD1 (6 bases). The V gene lost 7 bases and the J gene lost 5 bases, with 17 bases spanning the gap. The V gene's germline CDR1 is GTSNPN and CDR2 SVGIG (reference sequence). The CDR3 runs to 14 residues. Filled out from reference TRBV30 and TRBJ1-4, the complete variable domain reads SQTIHQWPATLVQPVGSPLSLECTVEGTSNPNLYWYRQAAGRGLQLLFYSVGIGQISSEVPQNLSASRPQDRQFILSSKKLLLSDSGFYLCAYNLRGGNEKLFFGSGTQLSVL.

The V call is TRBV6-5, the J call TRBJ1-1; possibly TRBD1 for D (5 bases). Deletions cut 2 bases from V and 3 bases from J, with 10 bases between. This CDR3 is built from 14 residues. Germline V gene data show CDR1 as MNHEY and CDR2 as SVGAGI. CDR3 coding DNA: TGTGCCAGCAGTTACGGCTGGGGGTACACTGAAGCTTTCTTT. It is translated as CASSYGWGYTEAFF.

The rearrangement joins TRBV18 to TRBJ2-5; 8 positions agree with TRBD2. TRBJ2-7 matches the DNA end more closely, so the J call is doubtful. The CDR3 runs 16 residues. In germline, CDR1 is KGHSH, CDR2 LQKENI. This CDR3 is CASSPPPSSGSNEQYF. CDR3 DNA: TGTGCCAGCTCACCACCCCCCTCCAGCGGGAGTAACGAGCAGTACTTC.

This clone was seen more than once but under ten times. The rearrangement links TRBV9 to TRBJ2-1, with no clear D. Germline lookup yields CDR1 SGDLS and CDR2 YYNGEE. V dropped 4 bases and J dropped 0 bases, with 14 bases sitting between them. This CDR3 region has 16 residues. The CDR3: CASSPRLLSSYNEQFF. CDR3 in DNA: TGTGCCAGCAGCCCCCGGCTGCTCAGCTCCTACAATGAGCAGTTCTTC.

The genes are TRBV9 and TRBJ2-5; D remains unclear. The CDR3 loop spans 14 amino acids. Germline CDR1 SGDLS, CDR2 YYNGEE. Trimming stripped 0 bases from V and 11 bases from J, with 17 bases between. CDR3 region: CASSVEAGPAVQYF. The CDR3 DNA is TGTGCCAGCAGCGTAGAAGCCGGTCCTGCTGTGCAGTACTTC. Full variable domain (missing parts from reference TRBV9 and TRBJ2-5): DSGVTQTPKHLITATGQRVTLRCSPRSGDLSVYWYQQSLDQGLQFLIQYYNGEERAKGNILERFSAQQFPDLHSELNLSSLELGDSALYFCASSVEAGPAVQYFGPGTRLLVL.

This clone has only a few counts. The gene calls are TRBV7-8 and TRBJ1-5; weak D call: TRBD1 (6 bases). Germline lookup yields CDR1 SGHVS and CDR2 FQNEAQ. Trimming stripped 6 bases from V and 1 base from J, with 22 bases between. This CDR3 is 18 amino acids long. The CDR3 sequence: CASRHRGYGGFSNQPQHF. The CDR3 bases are TGTGCCAGCAGACATAGGGGGTACGGGGGGTTCAGCAATCAGCCCCAGCATTTT.

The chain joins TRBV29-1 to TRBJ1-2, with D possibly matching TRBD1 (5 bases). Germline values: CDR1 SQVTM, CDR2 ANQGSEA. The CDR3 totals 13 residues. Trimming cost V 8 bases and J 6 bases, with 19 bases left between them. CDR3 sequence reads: CSSQGRSQDGYTF. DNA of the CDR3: TGCAGCTCCCAGGGTAGGAGTCAAGATGGCTACACCTTC.

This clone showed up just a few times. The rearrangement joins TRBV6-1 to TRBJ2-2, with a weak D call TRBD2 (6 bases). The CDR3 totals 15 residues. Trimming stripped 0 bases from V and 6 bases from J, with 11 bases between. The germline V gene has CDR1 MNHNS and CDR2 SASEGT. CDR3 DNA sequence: TGTGCCAGCAGTGAAGCGCCGGACTATCCCGGGGAGCTGTTTTTT. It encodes CASSEAPDYPGELFF.

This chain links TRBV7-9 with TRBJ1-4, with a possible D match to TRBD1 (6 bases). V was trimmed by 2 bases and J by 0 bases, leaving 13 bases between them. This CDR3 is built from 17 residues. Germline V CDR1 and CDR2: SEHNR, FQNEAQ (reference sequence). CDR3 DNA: TGTGCCAGCAGCTTATTAGGGGGAATCACAACTAATGAAAAACTGTTTTTT. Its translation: CASSLLGGITTNEKLFF. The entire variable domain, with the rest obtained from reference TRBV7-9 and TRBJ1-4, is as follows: DTGVSQNPRHKITKRGQNVTFRCDPISEHNRLYWYRQTLGQGPEFLTYFQNEAQLEKSRLLSDRFSAERPKGSFSTLEIQRTEQGDSAMYLCASSLLGGITTNEKLFFGSGTQLSVL.

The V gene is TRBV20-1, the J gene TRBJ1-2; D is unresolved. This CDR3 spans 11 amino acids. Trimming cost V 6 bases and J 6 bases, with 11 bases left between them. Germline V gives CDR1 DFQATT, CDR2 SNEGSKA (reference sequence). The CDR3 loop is CSAPGVNGYTF. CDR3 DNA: TGCAGTGCCCCGGGCGTGAATGGCTACACCTTC.

CDR3 in amino acids: CASSQEYWGGDPGSFSGNTIYF. The CDR3 nucleotides are TGCGCCAGCAGCCAAGAATATTGGGGTGGAGACCCAGGGAGCTTCTCTGGAAACACCATATATTTT. The J gene is TRBJ1-3, the V gene TRBV4-1; D may be TRBD1 (5 bases). Trimming pared 0 bases from V and 0 bases from J, leaving 27 bases between. Per germline, CDR1 MGHRA and CDR2 YSYEKL. This CDR3 has 22 residues.

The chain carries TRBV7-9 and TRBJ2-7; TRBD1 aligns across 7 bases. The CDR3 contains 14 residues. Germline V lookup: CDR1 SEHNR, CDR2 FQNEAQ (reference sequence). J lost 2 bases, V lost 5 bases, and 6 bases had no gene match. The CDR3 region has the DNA TGTGCCAGCAGCCGGGACAGCAGGACCTACGAGCAGTACTTC. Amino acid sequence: CASSRDSRTYEQYF.

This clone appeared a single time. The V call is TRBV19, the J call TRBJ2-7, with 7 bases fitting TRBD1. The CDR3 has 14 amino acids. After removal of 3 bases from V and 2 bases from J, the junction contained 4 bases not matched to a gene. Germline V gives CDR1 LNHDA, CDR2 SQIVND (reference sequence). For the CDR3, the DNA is TGTGCCAGTAGTATGGGACAGACACCCTACGAGCAGTACTTC. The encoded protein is CASSMGQTPYEQYF.

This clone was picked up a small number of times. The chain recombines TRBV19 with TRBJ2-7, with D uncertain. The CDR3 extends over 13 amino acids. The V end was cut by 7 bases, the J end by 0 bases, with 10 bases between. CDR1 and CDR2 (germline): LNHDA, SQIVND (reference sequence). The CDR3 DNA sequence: TGTGCCAGTAAAGACATTTCCTCCTACGAGCAGTACTTC. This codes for CASKDISSYEQYF.

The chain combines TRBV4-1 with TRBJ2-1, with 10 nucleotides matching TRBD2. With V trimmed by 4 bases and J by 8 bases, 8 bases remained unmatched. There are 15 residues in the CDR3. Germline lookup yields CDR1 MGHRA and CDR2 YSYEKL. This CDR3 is CASSRFSGGRDEQFF. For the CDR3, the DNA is TGCGCCAGCAGCCGATTTAGCGGGGGGAGGGATGAGCAGTTCTTC.

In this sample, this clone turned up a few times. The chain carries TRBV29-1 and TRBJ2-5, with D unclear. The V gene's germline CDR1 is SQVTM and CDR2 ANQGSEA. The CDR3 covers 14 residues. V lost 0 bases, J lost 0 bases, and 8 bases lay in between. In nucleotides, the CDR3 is TGCAGCGTTGAAGATCCTACCGACCAAGAGACCCAGTACTTC. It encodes CSVEDPTDQETQYF.

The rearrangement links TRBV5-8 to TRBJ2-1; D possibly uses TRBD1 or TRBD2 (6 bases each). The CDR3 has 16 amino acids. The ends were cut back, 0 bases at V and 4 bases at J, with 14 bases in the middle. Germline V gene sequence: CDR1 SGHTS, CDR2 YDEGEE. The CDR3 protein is CASSLDGGGIYNEQFF. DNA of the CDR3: TGTGCCAGCAGCTTGGATGGGGGCGGGATTTACAATGAGCAGTTCTTC.

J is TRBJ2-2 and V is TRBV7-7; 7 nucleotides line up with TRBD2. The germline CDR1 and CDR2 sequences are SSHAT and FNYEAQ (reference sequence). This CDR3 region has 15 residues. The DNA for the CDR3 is TGTGCTAGCTCCTTTTCTAGCGGAGGGACCGGGGAGCTGTTTTTT. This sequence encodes CASSFSSGGTGELFF.

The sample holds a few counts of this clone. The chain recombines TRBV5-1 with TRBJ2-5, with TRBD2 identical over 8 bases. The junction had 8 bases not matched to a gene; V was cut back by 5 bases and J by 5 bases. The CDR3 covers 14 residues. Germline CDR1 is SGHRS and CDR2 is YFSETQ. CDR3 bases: TGCGCCAGCAGGCGGGAGGCCCAGGGCGAGACCCAGTACTTC. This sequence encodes CASRREAQGETQYF.

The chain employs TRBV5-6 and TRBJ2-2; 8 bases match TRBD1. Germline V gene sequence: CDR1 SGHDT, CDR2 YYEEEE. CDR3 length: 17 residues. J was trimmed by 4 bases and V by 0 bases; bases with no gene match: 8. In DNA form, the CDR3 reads TGTGCCAGCAGCTTGGCATTCAGGGGGCGAATCACCGGGGAGCTGTTTTTT. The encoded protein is CASSLAFRGRITGELFF.

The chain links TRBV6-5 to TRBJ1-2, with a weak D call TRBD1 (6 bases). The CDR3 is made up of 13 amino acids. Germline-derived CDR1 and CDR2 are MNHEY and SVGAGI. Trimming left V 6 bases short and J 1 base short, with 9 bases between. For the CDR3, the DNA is TGTGCCAGCAGCCGGGACATTAACTATGGCTACACCTTC. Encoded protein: CASSRDINYGYTF.

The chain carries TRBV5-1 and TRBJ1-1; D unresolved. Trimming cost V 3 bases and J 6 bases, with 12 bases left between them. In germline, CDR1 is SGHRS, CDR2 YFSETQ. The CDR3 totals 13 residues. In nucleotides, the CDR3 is TGCGCCAGCAGCTCGCGAACTACAGCTGAAGCTTTCTTT. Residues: CASSSRTTAEAFF.

The CDR3 coding sequence is TGTGCCAGCAGTGAATCTCGCTCTGGAAACACCATATATTTT. Its translation is CASSESRSGNTIYF. The V call is TRBV6-1, the J call TRBJ1-3; D is ambiguous. The CDR3 extends over 14 amino acids. V dropped 2 bases and J dropped 0 bases, with 5 bases sitting between them. CDR1 is MNHNS and CDR2 is SASEGT in the germline V gene.

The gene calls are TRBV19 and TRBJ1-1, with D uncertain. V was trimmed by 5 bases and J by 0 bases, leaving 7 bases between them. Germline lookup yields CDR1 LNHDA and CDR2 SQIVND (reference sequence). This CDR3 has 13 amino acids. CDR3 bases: TGTGCCAGTAGTTCGCAGATGAACACTGAAGCTTTCTTT. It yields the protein CASSSQMNTEAFF.

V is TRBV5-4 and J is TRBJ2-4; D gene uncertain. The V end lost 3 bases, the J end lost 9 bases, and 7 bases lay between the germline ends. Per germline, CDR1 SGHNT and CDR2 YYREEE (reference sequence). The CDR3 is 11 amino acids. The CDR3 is CASSYGGIQYF. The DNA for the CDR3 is TGTGCCAGCAGCTACGGCGGCATTCAGTACTTC. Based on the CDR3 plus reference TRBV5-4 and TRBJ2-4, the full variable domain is ETGVTQSPTHLIKTRGQQVTLRCSSQSGHNTVSWYQQALGQGPQFIFQYYREEENGRGNFPPRFSGLQFPNYSSELNVNALELDDSALYLCASSYGGIQYFGAGTRLSVL.

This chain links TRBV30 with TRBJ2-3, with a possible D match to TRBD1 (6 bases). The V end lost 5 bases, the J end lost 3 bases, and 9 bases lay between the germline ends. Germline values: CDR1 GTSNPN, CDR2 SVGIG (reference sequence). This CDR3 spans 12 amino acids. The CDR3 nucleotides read TGTGCCTGGGAAACAGGGACAGATACGCAGTATTTT. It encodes CAWETGTDTQYF. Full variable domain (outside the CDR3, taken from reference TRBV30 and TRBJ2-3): SQTIHQWPATLVQPVGSPLSLECTVEGTSNPNLYWYRQAAGRGLQLLFYSVGIGQISSEVPQNLSASRPQDRQFILSSKKLLLSDSGFYLCAWETGTDTQYFGPGTRLTVL.

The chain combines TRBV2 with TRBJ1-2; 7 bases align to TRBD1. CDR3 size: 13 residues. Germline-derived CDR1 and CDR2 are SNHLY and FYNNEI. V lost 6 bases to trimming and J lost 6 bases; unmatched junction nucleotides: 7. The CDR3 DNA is TGTGCCAGCAGAAGGGACAGCCCTGATGGCTACACCTTC. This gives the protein CASRRDSPDGYTF. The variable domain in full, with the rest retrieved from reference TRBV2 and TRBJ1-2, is EPEVTQTPSHQVTQMGQEVILRCVPISNHLYFYWYRQILGQKVEFLVSFYNNEISEKSEIFDDQFSVERPDGSNFTLKIRSTKLEDSAMYFCASRRDSPDGYTFGSGTRLTVV.

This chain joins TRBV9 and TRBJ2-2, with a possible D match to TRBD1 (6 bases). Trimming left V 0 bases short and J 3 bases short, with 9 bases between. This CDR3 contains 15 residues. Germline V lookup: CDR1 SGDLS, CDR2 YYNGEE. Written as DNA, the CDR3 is TGTGCCAGCAGCGTAGACAGGGTGTACACCGGGGAGCTGTTTTTT. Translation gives CASSVDRVYTGELFF.

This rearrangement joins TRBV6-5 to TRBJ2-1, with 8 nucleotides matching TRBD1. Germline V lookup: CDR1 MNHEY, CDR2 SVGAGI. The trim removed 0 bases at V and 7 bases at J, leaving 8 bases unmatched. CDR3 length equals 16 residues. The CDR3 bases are TGTGCCAGCAGTTACTCTTGGCAGGGGGCGCGGAATGAGCAGTTCTTC. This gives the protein CASSYSWQGARNEQFF.

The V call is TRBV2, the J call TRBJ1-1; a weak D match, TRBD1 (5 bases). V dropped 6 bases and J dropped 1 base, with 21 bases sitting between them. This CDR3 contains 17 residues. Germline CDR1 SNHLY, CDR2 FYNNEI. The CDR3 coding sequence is TGTGCCAGCAGAGAACAACCTTCAGGGAGGGAGAACACTGAAGCTTTCTTT. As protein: CASREQPSGRENTEAFF.